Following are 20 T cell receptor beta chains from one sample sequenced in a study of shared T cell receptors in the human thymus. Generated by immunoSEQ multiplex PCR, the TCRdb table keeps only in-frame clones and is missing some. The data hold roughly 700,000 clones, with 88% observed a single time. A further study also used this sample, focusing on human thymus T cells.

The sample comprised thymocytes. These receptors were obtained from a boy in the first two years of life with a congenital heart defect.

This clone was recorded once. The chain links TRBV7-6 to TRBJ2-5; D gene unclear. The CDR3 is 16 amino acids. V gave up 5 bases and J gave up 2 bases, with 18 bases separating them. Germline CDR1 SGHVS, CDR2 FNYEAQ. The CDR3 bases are TGTGCCAGCAGCCCCCTCCAGGCCCCGGATCAAGAGACCCAGTACTTC. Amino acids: CASSPLQAPDQETQYF.

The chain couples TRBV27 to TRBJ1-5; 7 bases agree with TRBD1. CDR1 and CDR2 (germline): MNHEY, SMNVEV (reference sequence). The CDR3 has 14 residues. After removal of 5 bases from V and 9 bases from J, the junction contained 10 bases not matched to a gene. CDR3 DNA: TGTGCCAGCAGTCCTCGGGACAGAGGGCGGCCCCAGCATTTT. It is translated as CASSPRDRGRPQHF.

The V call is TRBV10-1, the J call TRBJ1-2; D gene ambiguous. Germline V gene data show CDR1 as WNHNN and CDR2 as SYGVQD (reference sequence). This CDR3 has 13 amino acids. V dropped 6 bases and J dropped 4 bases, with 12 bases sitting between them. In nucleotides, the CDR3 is TGCGCCAGCAGGGCCTTGGACTCCTATGGCTACACCTTC. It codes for CASRALDSYGYTF.

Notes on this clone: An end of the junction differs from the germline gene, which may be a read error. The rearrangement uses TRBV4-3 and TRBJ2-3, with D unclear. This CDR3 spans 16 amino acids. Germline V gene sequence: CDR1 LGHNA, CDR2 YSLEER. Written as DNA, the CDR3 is TGCGCCAGCAACCAACCCACCCTAGAGGCCACAGATACGCAGTATTTT. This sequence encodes CASNQPTLEATDTQYF.

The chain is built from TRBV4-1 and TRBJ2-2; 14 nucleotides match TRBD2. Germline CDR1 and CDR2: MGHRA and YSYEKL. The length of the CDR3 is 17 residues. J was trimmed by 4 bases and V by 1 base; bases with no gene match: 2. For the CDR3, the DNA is TGCGCCAGCAGCCAAGTTGGGACTAGCGGGGGCACCGGGGAGCTGTTTTTT. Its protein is CASSQVGTSGGTGELFF.

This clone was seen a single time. Here the CDR3 DNA reads TGTGCCAGCAGTGAAGGTGGGGGCACTAGCGGGACGAACACCGGGGAGCTGTTTTTT. Translated, it gives CASSEGGGTSGTNTGELFF. The rearrangement joins TRBV6-1 to TRBJ2-2, with 10 bases identical to TRBD2. With 1 base clipped from V and 0 bases from J, the junction kept 8 bases outside the gene matches. Germline lookup yields CDR1 MNHNS and CDR2 SASEGT. The CDR3 has 19 residues.

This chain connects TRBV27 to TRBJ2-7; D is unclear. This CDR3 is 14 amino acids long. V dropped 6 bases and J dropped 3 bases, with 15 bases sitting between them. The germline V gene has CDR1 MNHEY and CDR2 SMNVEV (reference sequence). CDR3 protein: CASRQVKISYEQYF. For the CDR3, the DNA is TGTGCCAGCAGGCAGGTGAAGATAAGCTACGAGCAGTACTTC.

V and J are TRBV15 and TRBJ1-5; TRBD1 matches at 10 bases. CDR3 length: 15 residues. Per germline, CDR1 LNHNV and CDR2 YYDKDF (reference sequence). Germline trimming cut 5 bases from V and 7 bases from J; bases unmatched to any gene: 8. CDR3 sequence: CATSGDRGLEQPQHF. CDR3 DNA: TGTGCCACCAGCGGCGACAGGGGGCTTGAGCAGCCCCAGCATTTT.

CDR3 coding DNA: TGTGCTAGTGCTCACCAAGGGGGCTTATCTGGAAACACCATATATTTT. Translated, it gives CASAHQGGLSGNTIYF. J is TRBJ1-3 and V is TRBV12-5; 7 positions agree with TRBD1. This CDR3 contains 16 residues. V shed 7 bases and J 1 base; nucleotides not matched to a gene: 10. Per the germline V gene, CDR1 is LGHNT and CDR2 is FRNRAP.

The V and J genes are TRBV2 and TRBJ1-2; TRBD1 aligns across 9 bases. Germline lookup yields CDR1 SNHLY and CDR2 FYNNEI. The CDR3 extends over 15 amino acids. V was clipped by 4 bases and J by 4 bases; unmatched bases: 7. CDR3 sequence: CASSGAGTGTYGYTF. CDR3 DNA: TGTGCCAGCAGTGGCGCCGGGACAGGGACCTATGGCTACACCTTC.

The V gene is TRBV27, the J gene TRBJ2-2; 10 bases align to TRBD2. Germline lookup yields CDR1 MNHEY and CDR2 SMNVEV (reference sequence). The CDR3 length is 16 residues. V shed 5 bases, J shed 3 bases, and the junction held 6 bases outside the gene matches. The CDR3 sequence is CASSRRTSGHTGELFF. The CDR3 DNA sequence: TGTGCCAGCAGTAGACGGACTAGCGGACACACCGGGGAGCTGTTTTTT.

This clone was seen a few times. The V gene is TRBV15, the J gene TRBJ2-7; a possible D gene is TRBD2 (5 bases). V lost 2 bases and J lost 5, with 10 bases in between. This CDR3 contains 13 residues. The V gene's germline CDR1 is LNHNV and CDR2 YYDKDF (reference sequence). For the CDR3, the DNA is TGTGCCACCAGCAGACCCGGACTCCACGAGCAGTACTTC. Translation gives CATSRPGLHEQYF.

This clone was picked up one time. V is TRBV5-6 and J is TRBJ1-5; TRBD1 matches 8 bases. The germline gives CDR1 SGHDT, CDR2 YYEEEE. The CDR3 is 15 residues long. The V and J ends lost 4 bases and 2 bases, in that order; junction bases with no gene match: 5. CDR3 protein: CASSHTGGGNQPQHF. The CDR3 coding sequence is TGTGCCAGCAGCCATACAGGGGGAGGCAATCAGCCCCAGCATTTT.

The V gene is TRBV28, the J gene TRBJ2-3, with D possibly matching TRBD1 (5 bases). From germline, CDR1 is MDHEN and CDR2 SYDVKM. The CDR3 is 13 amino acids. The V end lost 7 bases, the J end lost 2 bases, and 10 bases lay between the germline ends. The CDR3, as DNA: TGTGCCAGCAATAGGGGCCTCACAGATACGCAGTATTTT. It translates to CASNRGLTDTQYF.

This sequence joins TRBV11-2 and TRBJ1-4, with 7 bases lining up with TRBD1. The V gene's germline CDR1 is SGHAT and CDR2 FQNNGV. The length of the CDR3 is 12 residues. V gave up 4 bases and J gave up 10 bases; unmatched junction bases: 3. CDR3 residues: CASSYWTGKLFF. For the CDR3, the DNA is TGTGCCAGCAGCTACTGGACAGGAAAACTGTTTTTT.

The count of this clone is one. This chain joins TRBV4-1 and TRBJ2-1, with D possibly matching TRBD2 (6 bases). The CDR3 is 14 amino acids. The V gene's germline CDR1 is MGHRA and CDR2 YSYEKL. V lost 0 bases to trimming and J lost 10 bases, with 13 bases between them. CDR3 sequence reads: CASSQDPGSNEQFF. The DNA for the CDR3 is TGCGCCAGCAGCCAAGACCCCGGGAGTAACGAGCAGTTCTTC.

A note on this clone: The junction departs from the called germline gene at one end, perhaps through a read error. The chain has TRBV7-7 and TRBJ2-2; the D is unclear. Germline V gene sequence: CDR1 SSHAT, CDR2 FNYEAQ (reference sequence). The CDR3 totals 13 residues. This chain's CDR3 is CASSLRVNGELFF. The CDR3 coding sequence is TGTGCTAGCAGCTTAAGAGTTAACGGGGAGCTGTTTTTT.

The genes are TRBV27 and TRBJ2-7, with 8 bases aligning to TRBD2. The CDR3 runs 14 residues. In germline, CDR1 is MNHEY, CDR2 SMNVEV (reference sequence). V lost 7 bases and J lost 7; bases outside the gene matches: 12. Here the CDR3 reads CASTPPGRAREQYF. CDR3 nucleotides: TGTGCCAGCACCCCCCCCGGGAGGGCCAGGGAGCAGTACTTC.

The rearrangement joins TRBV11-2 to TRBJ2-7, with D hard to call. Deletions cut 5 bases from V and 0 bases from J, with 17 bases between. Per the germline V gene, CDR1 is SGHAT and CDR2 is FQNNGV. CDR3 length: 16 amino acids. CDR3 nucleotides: TGTGCCAGCAGCGCCTTCGGCCCCCGGAGCTCCTACGAGCAGTACTTC. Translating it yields CASSAFGPRSSYEQYF.

The CDR3 coding sequence is TGTGCCAGCAGGGGTGACAGGGCAACTAATGAAAAACTGTTTTTT. Translating gives CASRGDRATNEKLFF. The chain has TRBV6-4 and TRBJ1-4; 7 bases line up with TRBD1. The germline V gene encodes CDR1 MRHNA and CDR2 SNTAGT. The trim removed 6 bases at V and 0 bases at J, leaving 4 bases unmatched. CDR3 length equals 15 residues.